The T cell receptor beta chain described here comes from a study of T-cell memory formation after mild COVID-19. At the level of the study: TCR clusters mostly belonged to single donors. Findings and limits, study-wide: Clones contracting day 15 to 85 were balanced CD4/CD8; later expanders leaned CD4+.

Regarding this clonotype: Its matching antigen is unknown.

TCRdb processed the 5' RACE reads anew with MiXCR; each CDR3 protein has one entry. The table records around 310,000 distinct CDR3 sequences, roughly an eighth of them present only once. Sequencing was performed on PBMCs or a T cell subset sorted from them (not recorded which). This clonotype was sampled from a young man who had mild COVID-19 (a few samples of this study predate the infection). Cell type and time point are not known.

The CDR3 protein is CASSPSGGRAFF. In nucleotides, the CDR3 is TGTGCCAGCAGCCCATCGGGAGGGAGAGCTTTCTTT. V and J are TRBV11-2 and TRBJ1-1; no clear D. CDR1 is SGHAT and CDR2 is FQNNGV in the germline V gene. The CDR3 totals 12 residues. V was shortened by 5 bases and J by 10 bases, with 14 bases between the two germline ends.